This TCR beta chain is from a study of blood T cell repertoires in COVID-19 (TCRdb year 2020). Turning to the overall study: The collaborator samples originated in the United States, Italy and Spain and spanned the acute and convalescent phases of COVID-19. Where HLA class I and class II types were available, the types were taken from metadata supplied by the sample provider, not from assay-based typing. The samples were drawn from the first 160 participants of the ongoing ImmuneRACE study and from 950 to 1,500 subjects provided by 6 global collaborators. The prospective study material was composed of cDNA or gDNA derived from T cells, B-cell-depleted T cells, or PBMCs. The dataset comprised deeply sampled blood TCRbeta repertoires from subjects exposed to, actively infected with, or recovered from COVID-19. Nearly every sample came with metadata listing a de-identified subject ID, COVID-19 status, age in years and sex. A freely available public database, intended as a resource for researchers studying the immune response to SARS-CoV-2, is where the repertoires were released. The full study reports these points: How much clinical and demographic metadata was included differed by source and by participant, and the metadata was provided uncurated.

Enrolling through a virtual design, the prospective study's participants ranged in age from roughly 18 to 95 years and lived across roughly 24 United States geographic areas. In the prospective study, participants were assigned to cohorts based on the clinical history participants reported in a screening survey and a study questionnaire. Each participant in the prospective study had whole blood, serum and a nasopharyngeal or oropharyngeal swab collected by mobile phlebotomists. Over an approximately 2-month period, participants in the prospective study had the option of providing additional blood draws and questionnaires. Prospective study blood samples were shipped either frozen or at room temperature before DNA extraction. The immunoSEQ Assay, a bias-controlled multiplex PCR, was used to amplify TCRbeta CDR3 regions from genomic DNA. On the authors' methods: The number of nucleated cells in each sample was estimated by amplification of reference gene primers within the assay. To quantify the absolute abundance of each unique TCRbeta CDR3 rearrangement, sequence reads were collapsed and filtered. For each sample, productive Simpson clonality was calculated as the square root of Simpson's diversity index across productive rearrangements. In its TCRdb copy, this immuneACCESS table keeps in-frame sequences only and misses some clones. Where compared with another copy, unresolved V genes explain less than half of these, and the others have no known cause. Clonal size and the V and J genes are those of that table, whereas D and trimming came from the DNA. The sample profile shows 150,000 to 200,000 clones; approximately 73% of them were found once. The leading ten clones occupy about a sixth of the sample.

V and J lose 7 bases and 3 bases, and a span of 12 bases separates them. CDR3 length: 13 amino acids, cysteine to phenylalanine. The only DNA kept is the CDR3, 39 bases in frame from the first base. CDR1 LNHDA and CDR2 SQIVND are derived from the germline V gene (reference sequence). A remark on this clone: Its antigen is not yet known. Per-base quality was not reported, and no clone a single base away is much larger than it.

The V gene is TRBV19 and the J gene is TRBJ1-1; D gene: possibly TRBD1, on 5 matching bases. Sequencing input: PBMCs or T cells enriched from blood (not recorded which). This clonotype was obtained from a woman aged 50 to 60 with acute COVID-19. The CDR3 protein sequence reads: CASIVQGYTEAFF. The DNA sequence is given as TGTGCCAGTATCGTGCAGGGTTACACTGAAGCTTTCTTT.